This TCR beta chain was documented in a study of CD8 T cells in Susac syndrome. The CDR3 totals 14 residues. The V gene's germline CDR1 is SGHVS and CDR2 FQNEAQ. The V and J ends lost 2 bases and 5 bases respectively, with 13 bases between them. This clonotype was counted a single time. Sequencing of TCR beta was performed on blood CD8+ T cells and on blood CD4+ T cells. It was negative isolation that provided the CD8+ and CD4+ T cells, whereas TEMRA cells were enriched by FACS. Roughly 0.45 to 1 ug RNA was reverse transcribed with random hexamers. Across 54 Vbeta and 13 Jbeta, TCR beta CDR3 was amplified with immunoSEQ multiplex PCR. TCRdb used MiXCR to reprocess the immunoSEQ multiplex PCR reads, holding one entry per CDR3 protein. This sample has approximately 120,000 distinct CDR3 sequences, with around 94% found just once.

What was sequenced was CD4+ T cells from PBMCs. V gene TRBV7-8 combines with J gene TRBJ2-7; D call uncertain. This clonotype originated in a human donor in good health. The CDR3 region has the DNA TGTGCCAGCAGCTTATCGGCAAGGGTAAACGAGCAGTACTTC. As protein: CASSLSARVNEQYF. Combining the CDR3 with reference TRBV7-8 and TRBJ2-7 gives the whole variable domain GAGVSQSPRYKVAKRGQDVALRCDPISGHVSLFWYQQALGQGPEFLTYFQNEAQLDKSGLPSDRFFAERPEGSVSTLKIQRTQQEDSAVYLCASSLSARVNEQYFGPGTRLTVT.